Listed below are T cell receptor beta chains from one sample, sequenced in a study of cytomegalovirus exposure and HLA in healthy donors. TCRdb's copy holds only in-frame clones and misses some; the assay was immunoSEQ multiplex PCR. Here the sample spans 150,000 to 200,000 clones, more than 75% being singletons. Sequenced: PBMCs. Source of these receptors: a girl between 10 and 17 years old in good health and CMV-seropositive. Both conserved end residues are part of each CDR3.

j_call v_call cdr3_aa
TRBJ1-2 TRBV12-1 CASSPEDPPLNYGYTF
TRBJ1-1 TRBV5-1 CASSGGQVETPNTEAFF
TRBJ2-7 TRBV2 CASTRQFYEQYF
TRBJ1-1 TRBV5-1 CASSWGQGMDTEAFF
TRBJ1-1 TRBV30 CAWSAWTGGITNTEAFF
TRBJ2-7 TRBV7-2 CASSLSGDTSYEQYF
TRBJ2-1 TRBV6-5 CASSRDRDNEQFF
TRBJ1-2 TRBV25-1 CASSSQGFGYTF
TRBJ2-7 TRBV28 CASSETGEQYF
TRBJ2-5 TRBV14 CASSQLSGRKETQYF
TRBJ2-1 TRBV27 CASSFVGSGTPYNEQFF
TRBJ2-1 TRBV5-1 CASSREGRNEQFF
TRBJ2-7 TRBV29-1 CSVGVNEQYF
TRBJ2-3 TRBV11-2 CASSMGSSTDTQYF
TRBJ1-5 TRBV4-3 CASSSRQGANQPQHF
TRBJ2-7 TRBV7-8 CASSLGGDRGYEQYF
TRBJ1-2 TRBV7-6 CASSPTGNYGYTF
TRBJ2-7 TRBV6-5 CASGRWDTPHEQYF
TRBJ2-3 TRBV6-4 CASKRGFQPSTDTQYF
TRBJ2-7 TRBV11-2 CASRGTSGGAYEQYF
TRBJ2-1 TRBV6-5 CASRSGQSSYNEQFF
TRBJ1-2 TRBV15 CATSRPGGPYGYTF
TRBJ2-3 TRBV6-1 CASRAIAGGADTQYF
TRBJ2-7 TRBV18 CASSPRTSAQYEQYF
TRBJ1-2 TRBV28 CASSLARGYGYTF
TRBJ1-2 TRBV29-1 CSVPGANYGYTF
TRBJ1-2 TRBV9 CASSDSGGYYGYTF
TRBJ2-7 TRBV7-9 CASSLPGDYEQYF
TRBJ2-3 TRBV7-3 CASSDGFTDTQYF
TRBJ2-3 TRBV5-1 CASSLEGGAGGETDTQYF
TRBJ2-5 TRBV2 CASSGTSGYQETQYF
TRBJ2-2 TRBV5-1 CASRPDRGDTGELFF
TRBJ1-1 TRBV28 CASSSPSSMYAFF
TRBJ2-7 TRBV18 CASSRRDRAYEQYF
TRBJ2-5 TRBV10-3 CAISEVAGGWETQYF
TRBJ2-7 TRBV28 CASSLAGSGGFYEQYF
TRBJ2-7 TRBV5-1 CASSLAEWEQYF
TRBJ2-7 TRBV4-2 CASSHLTRRAVEQYF
TRBJ2-7 TRBV11-2 CASAAHVGGAGGDEQYF
TRBJ2-3 TRBV4-1 CASSQVADTQYF
TRBJ1-2 TRBV9 CASSVNSGLFYGYTF
TRBJ1-1 TRBV19 CASSLPPSGTEAFF
TRBJ2-7 TRBV5-1 CASSLGQGFGYEQYF
TRBJ2-7 TRBV28 CASSLGLAGSYEQYF
TRBJ1-3 TRBV10-3 CAISESGTGGNTIYF
TRBJ1-3 TRBV6-6 CASSDAVSGNTIYF
TRBJ1-1 TRBV5-1 CASGQGENTEAFF
TRBJ2-2 TRBV11-2 CASRKTSGRAPDGELFF
TRBJ2-2 TRBV15 CALPFAGGPLSNTGELFF
TRBJ2-5 TRBV19 CASTGIGETQYF